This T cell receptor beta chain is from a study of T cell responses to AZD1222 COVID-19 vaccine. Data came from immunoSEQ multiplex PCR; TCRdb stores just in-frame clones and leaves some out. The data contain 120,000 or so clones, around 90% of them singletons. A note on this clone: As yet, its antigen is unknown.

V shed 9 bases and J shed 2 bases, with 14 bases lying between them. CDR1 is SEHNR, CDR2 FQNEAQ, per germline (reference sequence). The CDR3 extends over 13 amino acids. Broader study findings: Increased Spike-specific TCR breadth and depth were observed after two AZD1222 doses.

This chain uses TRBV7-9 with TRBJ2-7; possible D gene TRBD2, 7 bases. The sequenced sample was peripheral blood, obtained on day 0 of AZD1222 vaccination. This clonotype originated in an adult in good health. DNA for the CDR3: TGTGCCAGTGGGGGGGCTACCACCTACGAGCAGTACTTC. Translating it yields CASGGATTYEQYF.